One and the same sample provided the 23 T cell receptor beta chains below, sequenced in a study of cytomegalovirus exposure and HLA in healthy donors. PCR amplification relied on 60 Vbeta primers (plus 13 Jbeta primers). The method was immunoSEQ multiplex PCR; TCRdb's version includes in-frame clones alone and lacks a portion of them. The sample consists of about 70,000 clones, just under 75% of them appearing once. The sample taken for sequencing was PBMCs. These receptors were collected from a human donor in good health.

The V and J genes are TRBV7-9 and TRBJ1-1; the D gene is possibly TRBD1 (5 bases). V was trimmed by 3 bases and J by 1 base, leaving 12 bases between them. The germline CDR1 and CDR2 sequences are SEHNR and FQNEAQ (reference sequence). CDR3 length equals 15 residues. The CDR3 DNA is TGTGCCAGCAGCTTTACGCGGGGCCCGAACACTGAAGCTTTCTTT. It translates to CASSFTRGPNTEAFF.

The rearrangement links TRBV28 to TRBJ1-4, with D tentatively TRBD1 (5 bases). CDR3 length: 14 amino acids. The V end lost 5 bases, the J end lost 8 bases, and 15 bases lay between the germline ends. Germline V gives CDR1 MDHEN, CDR2 SYDVKM. CDR3 DNA: TGTGCCAGCAGTCTGCTCGGGGGGAGAGAAAAACTGTTTTTT. The encoded protein is CASSLLGGREKLFF.

The J gene is TRBJ1-5, the V gene TRBV27, with 8 bases fitting TRBD1. The CDR3 extends over 15 amino acids. J was trimmed by 5 bases and V by 0 bases; bases with no gene match: 3. The germline gives CDR1 MNHEY, CDR2 SMNVEV (reference sequence). In nucleotides, the CDR3 is TGTGCCAGCAGTTTATCAGCAGGGGGCTATCAGCCCCAGCATTTT. This codes for CASSLSAGGYQPQHF.

The rearrangement joins TRBV7-7 to TRBJ2-7; TRBD1 is a possible D gene (6 bases). Per germline, CDR1 SSHAT and CDR2 FNYEAQ (reference sequence). V was cut by 4 bases and J by 7 bases, with 14 bases left in between. The CDR3 sequence is 13 residues long. The CDR3 reads CASSSPDSGEQYF. CDR3 DNA sequence: TGTGCCAGCAGCTCCCCGGACAGTGGGGAGCAGTACTTC.

V and J are TRBV13 and TRBJ2-5, with a weak D call TRBD2 (8 bases). Deletions cut 6 bases from V and 5 bases from J, with 16 bases between. Germline assignment: CDR1 PRHDT and CDR2 FYEKMQ (reference sequence). This CDR3 region has 14 residues. CDR3 residues: CASRTGGGRETQYF. Written as DNA, the CDR3 is TGTGCCAGCAGAACGGGAGGGGGCAGGGAGACCCAGTACTTC.

This clone has just one count. The gene calls are TRBV7-2 and TRBJ2-1, with D unclear. The germline V gene encodes CDR1 SGHTA and CDR2 FQGNSA. V gave up 1 base and J gave up 0 bases, with 7 bases separating them. The CDR3 runs to 15 residues. This CDR3 reads CASSLGASSYNEQFF. As DNA, the CDR3 is TGTGCCAGCAGCTTAGGGGCGAGCTCCTACAATGAGCAGTTCTTC. Together with reference TRBV7-2 and TRBJ2-1, the CDR3 gives the full variable domain: GAGVSQSPSNKVTEKGKDVELRCDPISGHTALYWYRQSLGQGLEFLIYFQGNSAPDKSGLPSDRFSAERTGGSVSTLTIQRTQQEDSAVYLCASSLGASSYNEQFFGPGTRLTVL.

This rearrangement joins TRBV5-4 to TRBJ2-1; the D gene is possibly TRBD1 (5 bases). This CDR3 region has 12 residues. Germline CDR1 reads SGHNT; CDR2 reads YYREEE (reference sequence). The V end lost 2 bases, the J end lost 6 bases, and 6 bases lay between the germline ends. CDR3 coding DNA: TGTGCCAGCAGCTTCGACAGCAATGAGCAGTTCTTC. It codes for CASSFDSNEQFF.

This clone was seen a few times. The chain combines TRBV7-9 with TRBJ1-3; 7 nucleotides line up with TRBD1. Trimming cost V 7 bases and J 1 base; bases outside gene matches: 7. Germline V CDR1 and CDR2: SEHNR, FQNEAQ (reference sequence). The CDR3 contains 15 residues. CDR3 protein: CASTLPGGSGNTIYF. Here the CDR3 DNA reads TGTGCCAGCACCCTCCCAGGGGGATCTGGAAACACCATATATTTT.

The gene calls are TRBV5-5 and TRBJ2-3; perhaps TRBD1 as D (6 bases). CDR1 is SGHKS, CDR2 YYEKEE, per germline (reference sequence). This CDR3 comprises 16 residues. The ends were cut back, 2 bases at V and 5 bases at J, with 18 bases in the middle. The CDR3 spells CASSLVPRGSGDTQYF. In nucleotides, the CDR3 is TGTGCCAGCAGCTTAGTCCCCAGGGGCTCGGGAGATACGCAGTATTTT. Based on the CDR3 plus reference TRBV5-5 and TRBJ2-3, the full variable domain is DAGVTQSPTHLIKTRGQQVTLRCSPISGHKSVSWYQQVLGQGPQFIFQYYEKEERGRGNFPDRFSARQFPNYSSELNVNALLLGDSALYLCASSLVPRGSGDTQYFGPGTRLTVL.

The V and J genes are TRBV28 and TRBJ2-1; 9 bases are shared with TRBD2. Trimming took 5 bases from V and 1 from J; bases not matched to a gene: 9. This CDR3 has 17 residues. Germline CDR1 reads MDHEN; CDR2 reads SYDVKM. Here the CDR3 reads CASSPGTSSLSYNEQFF. The CDR3 nucleotides are TGTGCCAGCAGTCCAGGGACTAGCTCCCTTTCCTACAATGAGCAGTTCTTC.

In this sample, this clone turned up a few times. The chain couples TRBV6-1 to TRBJ1-1, with 7 bases identical to TRBD1. Germline CDR1 reads MNHNS; CDR2 reads SASEGT. The CDR3 sequence is 15 residues long. The ends lost 4 bases at V and 6 bases at J; junction bases unmatched: 11. Here the CDR3 reads CASSAGPRQGAEAFF. Here the CDR3 DNA reads TGTGCCAGCAGTGCCGGCCCCAGACAGGGAGCTGAAGCTTTCTTT.

This chain connects TRBV9 to TRBJ1-1, with a possible D match to TRBD1 (6 bases). Deletions cut 2 bases from V and 6 bases from J, with 20 bases between. The CDR3 loop spans 16 amino acids. Germline V lookup: CDR1 SGDLS, CDR2 YYNGEE. In DNA form, the CDR3 reads TGTGCCAGCAGCGTTCGACAGGCCCTTCACCCTGCTGAAGCTTTCTTT. Its translation is CASSVRQALHPAEAFF.

Written as DNA, the CDR3 is TGTGCCTGGAGTTCGGGACAGGTTTCATACGAGCAGTACTTC. Translation gives CAWSSGQVSYEQYF. The chain is built from TRBV30 and TRBJ2-7, with 8 bases lining up with TRBD1. CDR3 length: 14 amino acids. V trimming: 2 bases; J trimming: 4 bases; junction bases outside the gene matches: 7. Germline V gene lookup returns CDR1 GTSNPN and CDR2 SVGIG (reference sequence).

The chain employs TRBV2 and TRBJ2-1, with 7 bases aligning to TRBD1. This CDR3 is 15 amino acids long. With 1 base clipped from V and 5 bases from J, the junction kept 5 bases outside the gene matches. Looked up from germline, CDR1 is SNHLY and CDR2 is FYNNEI. For the CDR3, the DNA is TGTGCCAGCAGTGAAGAAGGGGGCAACCACAATGAGCAGTTCTTC. Residues: CASSEEGGNHNEQFF.

The sample holds a few counts of this clone. The V call is TRBV2, the J call TRBJ2-3, with 7 bases aligning to TRBD2. The CDR3 totals 15 residues. Trimming at V came to 5 bases and at J to 0 bases, leaving 5 bases not matched to a gene. CDR1 SNHLY and CDR2 FYNNEI come from the germline V gene. CDR3 residues: CASSSGAISTDTQYF. DNA for the CDR3: TGTGCCAGCAGTAGCGGGGCTATTAGCACAGATACGCAGTATTTT.

This sequence joins TRBV30 and TRBJ1-1; no clear D gene. This CDR3 has 12 residues. Germline V gene sequence: CDR1 GTSNPN, CDR2 SVGIG (reference sequence). V was cut by 2 bases and J by 12 bases, with 16 bases left in between. This CDR3 reads CAWSPRGGGTFF. The CDR3 DNA is TGTGCCTGGAGTCCTCGAGGCGGAGGGACTTTCTTT.

The gene calls are TRBV5-6 and TRBJ1-2, with a possible D match to TRBD1 (6 bases). The germline CDR1 and CDR2 sequences are SGHDT and YYEEEE. The length of the CDR3 is 16 residues. V was shortened by 0 bases and J by 4 bases, with 16 bases between the two germline ends. In DNA form, the CDR3 reads TGTGCCAGCAGCTTGGGTTCAGTGGGGGGGGCCTATGGCTACACCTTC. Translation gives CASSLGSVGGAYGYTF.

This chain connects TRBV5-1 to TRBJ2-7; 9 bases fit TRBD2. Per the germline V gene, CDR1 is SGHRS and CDR2 is YFSETQ. V trimming: 6 bases; J trimming: 2 bases; junction bases outside the gene matches: 15. CDR3 length: 17 residues. The chain's CDR3 is CASTSRAGPSGTYEQYF. CDR3 DNA: TGCGCCAGCACATCTCGGGCGGGACCTAGCGGGACCTACGAGCAGTACTTC.

V and J are TRBV5-1 and TRBJ2-3; TRBD2 aligns across 9 bases. Germline trimming cut 7 bases from V and 2 bases from J; bases unmatched to any gene: 8. Germline V gene sequence: CDR1 SGHRS, CDR2 YFSETQ. The CDR3 is 15 amino acids. For the CDR3, the DNA is TGCGCCAGCGGACCGGGACTAGCTAACACAGATACGCAGTATTTT. Translation gives CASGPGLANTDTQYF.

The chain combines TRBV2 with TRBJ1-5; the match to TRBD1 covers 9 bases. This CDR3 is built from 15 residues. After removal of 7 bases from V and 5 bases from J, the junction contained 9 bases not matched to a gene. CDR1 is SNHLY, CDR2 FYNNEI, per germline. The CDR3 DNA follows: TGTGCCAGCAACCTCGACAGGGGGAACGATCAGCCCCAGCATTTT. Protein sequence: CASNLDRGNDQPQHF. Variable domain in full (rest from reference TRBV2 and TRBJ1-5): EPEVTQTPSHQVTQMGQEVILRCVPISNHLYFYWYRQILGQKVEFLVSFYNNEISEKSEIFDDQFSVERPDGSNFTLKIRSTKLEDSAMYFCASNLDRGNDQPQHFGDGTRLSIL.

This chain connects TRBV27 to TRBJ2-2; 7 bases match TRBD1. Trimming at V came to 2 bases and at J to 1 base, leaving 1 base not matched to a gene. Germline V gene lookup returns CDR1 MNHEY and CDR2 SMNVEV (reference sequence). This CDR3 spans 15 amino acids. CDR3 DNA sequence: TGTGCCAGCAGTTTAACAGGGGTGAACACCGGGGAGCTGTTTTTT. Protein product: CASSLTGVNTGELFF.

The rearrangement links TRBV2 to TRBJ1-5; perhaps TRBD1 as D (5 bases). CDR3 length: 11 amino acids. CDR1 SNHLY and CDR2 FYNNEI come from the germline V gene. V lost 3 bases and J 13 bases, leaving 10 bases between the germline ends. DNA of the CDR3: TGTGCCAGCAGTGACAACAGGCAGCAGCATTTT. Translation: CASSDNRQQHF.

The chain employs TRBV28 and TRBJ2-3; D perhaps matches TRBD1 (6 bases). Germline V gives CDR1 MDHEN, CDR2 SYDVKM. V dropped 4 bases and J dropped 6 bases, with 14 bases sitting between them. The CDR3 spans 14 residues. CDR3 sequence: CASSWGRGEDTQYF. The CDR3 DNA reads as TGTGCCAGCAGTTGGGGCAGGGGAGAGGATACGCAGTATTTT.